Below, 5 T cell receptor beta chains from the same sample are listed, as sequenced in a study of blood T cells in healthy people across ages. Then a second PCR, running about 6 to 11 cycles, was carried out with a sample-barcoded 5' primer and a J-beta primer mix. TCRdb reprocessed the 5' RACE reads with MiXCR, giving one entry per CDR3 protein. The table lists 710,000 or so distinct CDR3 sequences, about 34% of them singletons, with approximately 15% in the top ten. The sample comprised blood. The receptors were gathered from a woman aged 80 or over in good health.

This clonotype was detected only a few times. The DNA for the CDR3 is TGTGCCAGCAGCTCGTTCGGGACAGGGGTAATTAGCAATCAGCCCCAGCATTTT. Translation gives CASSSFGTGVISNQPQHF. The chain couples TRBV7-2 to TRBJ1-5; 10 nucleotides agree with TRBD1. This CDR3 has 18 residues. CDR1 is SGHTA, CDR2 FQGNSA, per germline. After removal of 4 bases from V and 0 bases from J, the junction contained 9 bases not matched to a gene.

The chain joins TRBV7-9 to TRBJ2-6; weak D call: TRBD1 (6 bases). From germline, CDR1 is SEHNR and CDR2 FQNEAQ (reference sequence). With 6 bases removed from V and 4 bases from J, the gap between germline ends came to 19 bases. The CDR3 extends over 17 amino acids. CDR3 bases: TGTGCCAGCAGGGGGGCGGGTTCAGCGTCCGGGGCCAACGTCCTGACTTTC. This gives the protein CASRGAGSASGANVLTF.

About this clonotype itself: A junction end diverges from the germline sequence, so it may reflect a read error. The V call is TRBV20-1, the J call TRBJ2-5; 8 bases are a match to TRBD1. Germline V lookup: CDR1 DFQATT, CDR2 SNEGSKA (reference sequence). The CDR3 extends over 16 amino acids. CDR3 loop: CSVRTGGPIIQEIQYF. The CDR3 nucleotides are TGCAGTGTTCGTACAGGGGGTCCAATAATTCAAGAGATCCAGTACTTC.

As to this clonotype: A read error may be the cause here, since a much bigger clone is one base away. CDR3 loop: CASSPLTGGSVGEQFF. The CDR3 DNA reads as TGCGCCAGCAGCCCTCTAACGGGGGGGTCCGTTGGTGAGCAGTTCTTC. This chain links TRBV5-1 with TRBJ2-1; 8 positions agree with TRBD2. The germline gives CDR1 SGHRS, CDR2 YFSETQ. Trimming took 4 bases from V and 9 from J; bases not matched to a gene: 15. There are 16 residues in the CDR3.

As concerns this clonotype: In this CDR3 the conserved last residue, phenylalanine or tryptophan, is missing, so a read error is likely. This chain links TRBV6-6 with TRBJ1-1; D not resolved. V lost 6 bases and J 7 bases, leaving 6 bases between the germline ends. Germline assignment: CDR1 MNHNY and CDR2 SVGAGI (reference sequence). This CDR3 has 10 amino acids. In DNA, the CDR3 is TGTGCCAGCAGCCGCAGTGAAGCTTTCTCT. It is translated as CASSRSEAFS.